The 4 T cell receptor beta chains given below trace back to one sample, sequenced in a study of OX40 agonist ivuxolimab in advanced cancers. Sequencing was performed with immunoSEQ multiplex PCR; in TCRdb, only in-frame clones are kept and a portion is missing. The sample contains around 90,000 clones, approximately 89% of which appear only once. The sample in question was CD4+ or CD8+ T cells sorted from blood, obtained in a trial of the OX40 agonist ivuxolimab. The receptors here all came from an adult with an advanced solid tumor such as melanoma, head and neck, liver or kidney cancer.

This clone was observed a single time. The chain combines TRBV10-2 with TRBJ2-7; 9 bases align to TRBD2. CDR1 WSHSY and CDR2 SAAADI come from the germline V gene. V was clipped by 7 bases and J by 0 bases; unmatched bases: 4. The CDR3 consists of 14 residues. The CDR3 DNA sequence: TGCGCCAGCACCGCTAGCGGGGCCTCCTACGAGCAGTACGTC. Translation: CASTASGASYEQYV.

The chain combines TRBV30 with TRBJ2-1; no clear D gene. Germline V gene sequence: CDR1 GTSNPN, CDR2 SVGIG (reference sequence). Trimming shortened V by 2 bases and J by 0 bases, and 14 bases separated the two germline ends. CDR3 length: 16 amino acids. CDR3: CAWSKGSQSSYNEQFF. The CDR3 DNA reads as TGTGCCTGGAGTAAGGGTTCGCAGAGCTCCTACAATGAGCAGTTCTTC.

The rearrangement uses TRBV10-1 and TRBJ2-3; 10 nucleotides match TRBD2. The ends lost 3 bases at V and 6 bases at J; junction bases unmatched: 9. This CDR3 spans 16 amino acids. The germline gives CDR1 WNHNN, CDR2 SYGVQD (reference sequence). Here the CDR3 reads CASSDRGLALLDTQYF. The CDR3 nucleotides read TGCGCCAGCAGTGACCGGGGACTAGCGTTGTTGGATACGCAGTATTTT.

This chain uses TRBV5-4 with TRBJ2-1, with a possible D match to TRBD2 (6 bases). Trimming left V 0 bases short and J 1 base short, with 17 bases between. The CDR3 runs 18 residues. CDR1 is SGHNT and CDR2 is YYREEE in the germline V gene (reference sequence). CDR3 amino acids: CASSLAVRGTPSYNEQFF. CDR3 in DNA: TGTGCCAGCAGCTTGGCCGTTCGCGGGACGCCGTCCTACAATGAGCAGTTCTTC.